A single sample gave rise to the 19 T cell receptor beta chains below, sequenced in a study of blood T cell repertoires in COVID-19. Data came from immunoSEQ multiplex PCR; TCRdb stores just in-frame clones and leaves some out. The data show just over 65,000 clones, more than 80% seen once. What was sequenced was peripheral blood. The receptors come from a man in his thirties or forties with acute or convalescent COVID-19.

This clone was detected only once. The chain recombines TRBV7-9 with TRBJ1-4, with no clear D. CDR3 length: 15 residues. The V and J ends lost 0 bases and 7 bases respectively, with 12 bases between them. Germline values: CDR1 SEHNR, CDR2 FQNEAQ (reference sequence). The DNA of the CDR3 is TGTGCCAGCAGCTTAGCGGCGGCTGGAAGTGAAAAACTGTTTTTT. Residues: CASSLAAAGSEKLFF.

The chain joins TRBV6-5 to TRBJ1-1; possibly TRBD1 for D (6 bases). Trimming removed 0 bases from V and 2 bases from J, with 10 bases in between. The CDR3 loop spans 15 amino acids. From germline, CDR1 is MNHEY and CDR2 SVGAGI. The CDR3 loop is CASSYSGTLNTEAFF. The CDR3 nucleotides read TGTGCCAGCAGTTACTCCGGGACACTCAACACTGAAGCTTTCTTT.

The chain carries TRBV9 and TRBJ2-3; TRBD2 agrees at 7 bases. This CDR3 has 16 residues. Trimming cost V 4 bases and J 4 bases; bases outside gene matches: 12. Germline CDR1 SGDLS, CDR2 YYNGEE. The CDR3, as DNA: TGTGCCAGCAGCCTAAGGACTAGGCCTTCCCCAGATACGCAGTATTTT. Its translation is CASSLRTRPSPDTQYF.

The chain couples TRBV21-1 to TRBJ1-5; TRBD1 is taken as the D call from the table, unchecked against the DNA. TRBV21-1 is marked as a pseudogene. The CDR3 consists of 15 residues. The CDR3 is CASSKAAGGFQPQHF. DNA for the CDR3: TGTGCCAGCAGCAAAGCGGCAGGGGGTTTTCAGCCCCAGCATTTT.

V and J are TRBV27 and TRBJ2-7; 8 bases fit TRBD2. Germline V gene lookup returns CDR1 MNHEY and CDR2 SMNVEV (reference sequence). V lost 6 bases, J lost 1 base, and 2 bases stayed unmatched. This CDR3 is built from 13 residues. DNA for the CDR3: TGTGCCAGCAGGAGACTAGCGTCCTACGAGCAGTACTTC. The encoded protein is CASRRLASYEQYF.

The chain couples TRBV6-1 to TRBJ1-4; 9 bases align to TRBD1. The CDR3 is 16 residues long. The J segment lost 4 bases and the V segment lost 1 base, leaving 4 bases of the junction unmatched. Germline V gene lookup returns CDR1 MNHNS and CDR2 SASEGT. The CDR3 region has the DNA TGTGCCAGCAGTGAAGGAGTGGGACAGGGTAATGAAAAACTGTTTTTT. Protein product: CASSEGVGQGNEKLFF.

V and J are TRBV19 and TRBJ2-7; D remains unclear. The CDR3 totals 13 residues. Germline values: CDR1 LNHDA, CDR2 SQIVND (reference sequence). Trimming pared 1 base from V and 6 bases from J, leaving 10 bases between. The CDR3 reads CASSIGLQSEQYF. CDR3 bases: TGTGCCAGTAGTATAGGTCTACAGAGCGAGCAGTACTTC.

The V call is TRBV18, the J call TRBJ1-2; D is perhaps TRBD1 (6 bases). This CDR3 has 14 amino acids. Germline CDR1 and CDR2: KGHSH and LQKENI. Trimming took 3 bases from V and 2 from J, leaving 10 bases between them. The CDR3 spells CASSPSGANYGYTF. The CDR3, as DNA: TGTGCCAGCTCACCTTCAGGGGCAAACTATGGCTACACCTTC.

This chain links TRBV5-4 with TRBJ2-7, with TRBD1 matching 7 bases. From germline, CDR1 is SGHNT and CDR2 YYREEE (reference sequence). This CDR3 is built from 16 residues. V lost 0 bases and J lost 1; bases outside the gene matches: 7. CDR3: CASSLDLTGKSYEQYF. The CDR3 DNA is TGTGCCAGCAGCTTGGACTTGACAGGGAAGTCCTACGAGCAGTACTTC.

This clone has only one observation. This chain uses TRBV28 with TRBJ1-2; no clear D. The CDR3 spans 15 residues. The germline V and J ends were trimmed by 0 bases and 5 bases, with 13 bases remaining between them. The germline gives CDR1 MDHEN, CDR2 SYDVKM. The CDR3 is CASSLWAPSGYGYTF. The CDR3 DNA reads as TGTGCCAGCAGTTTATGGGCTCCTAGTGGGTATGGCTACACCTTC.

V is TRBV28 and J is TRBJ1-2; no firm D call. The CDR3 spans 11 residues. V lost 5 bases, J lost 4 bases, and 5 bases lay in between. Germline values: CDR1 MDHEN, CDR2 SYDVKM. DNA of the CDR3: TGTGCCAGCAGTCACAGCTATGGCTACACCTTC. Residues: CASSHSYGYTF.

A few counts support this clone. This sequence joins TRBV5-6 and TRBJ2-3; TRBD1 matches 7 bases. The length of the CDR3 is 13 residues. CDR1 and CDR2 (germline): SGHDT, YYEEEE. V gave up 4 bases and J gave up 1 base; unmatched junction bases: 0. CDR3 in amino acids: CASSDRGTDTQYF. The CDR3 DNA follows: TGTGCCAGCAGCGACAGGGGCACAGATACGCAGTATTTT.

This chain uses TRBV2 with TRBJ1-4; D possibly corresponds to TRBD1 (6 bases). V was pared by 9 bases and J by 2 bases, with 16 bases between. Per the germline V gene, CDR1 is SNHLY and CDR2 is FYNNEI. This CDR3 is built from 15 residues. The CDR3, as DNA: TGTGCCAGTAAAATGAACAGGGCCACTAATGAAAAACTGTTTTTT. As protein: CASKMNRATNEKLFF.

This sequence joins TRBV3-1 (or the pseudogene TRBV3-2) and TRBJ2-2, with a possible D match to TRBD2 (5 bases). The CDR3 runs 14 residues. Trimming took 1 base from V and 4 from J, leaving 7 bases between them. The germline CDR1 and CDR2 sequences are LGHDT and YNNKEL (reference sequence). CDR3 amino acids: CASSQGTSTGELFF. In DNA, the CDR3 is TGTGCCAGCAGCCAAGGAACTAGCACCGGGGAGCTGTTTTTT.

This chain links TRBV7-2 with TRBJ1-5, with D possibly TRBD1 on 5 matching bases. The germline V and J ends were trimmed by 7 bases and 1 base, with 14 bases remaining between them. Germline V gene sequence: CDR1 SGHTA, CDR2 FQGNSA. The CDR3 spans 15 residues. CDR3 nucleotides: TGTGCCAGCACCCTAAACGGGGGAAGCAATCAGCCCCAGCATTTT. This gives the protein CASTLNGGSNQPQHF. Full variable domain (remainder filled in from reference TRBV7-2 and TRBJ1-5): GAGVSQSPSNKVTEKGKDVELRCDPISGHTALYWYRQSLGQGLEFLIYFQGNSAPDKSGLPSDRFSAERTGGSVSTLTIQRTQQEDSAVYLCASTLNGGSNQPQHFGDGTRLSIL.

CDR3 residues: CATSFTGTNQETQYF. The CDR3 nucleotides read TGTGCCACCTCTTTCACCGGGACTAACCAAGAGACCCAGTACTTC. The chain couples TRBV15 to TRBJ2-5; 7 nucleotides align to TRBD2. Germline V gives CDR1 LNHNV, CDR2 YYDKDF (reference sequence). Trimming at V came to 8 bases and at J to 0 bases, leaving 9 bases not matched to a gene. This CDR3 is built from 15 residues.

V gene TRBV5-4 combines with J gene TRBJ2-2; possible D gene TRBD2, 5 bases. The V and J ends lost 4 bases and 6 bases respectively, with 10 bases between them. From germline, CDR1 is SGHNT and CDR2 YYREEE (reference sequence). The CDR3 covers 13 residues. The CDR3 DNA follows: TGTGCCAGCAGCGCCCGGGGAGCCGGGGAGCTGTTTTTT. This encodes CASSARGAGELFF. Full variable domain (missing parts from reference TRBV5-4 and TRBJ2-2): ETGVTQSPTHLIKTRGQQVTLRCSSQSGHNTVSWYQQALGQGPQFIFQYYREEENGRGNFPPRFSGLQFPNYSSELNVNALELDDSALYLCASSARGAGELFFGEGSRLTVL.

The chain links TRBV24-1 to TRBJ2-2; possible D gene TRBD1, 6 bases. The CDR3 is made up of 19 amino acids. Trimming pared 2 bases from V and 0 bases from J, leaving 18 bases between. Looked up from germline, CDR1 is KGHDR and CDR2 is SFDVKD. As DNA, the CDR3 is TGTGCCACCAGTGATTGGGCTCACCGGGACAACACGAACACCGGGGAGCTGTTTTTT. The encoded protein is CATSDWAHRDNTNTGELFF.

The rearrangement joins TRBV27 to TRBJ2-2, with 7 bases lining up with TRBD2. The CDR3 length is 17 residues. Germline trimming cut 7 bases from V and 6 bases from J; bases unmatched to any gene: 17. Germline V gene sequence: CDR1 MNHEY, CDR2 SMNVEV (reference sequence). The CDR3 reads CASTPHPGGKGSGELFF. Here the CDR3 DNA reads TGTGCCAGCACCCCCCACCCCGGGGGGAAAGGGTCCGGGGAGCTGTTTTTT.